The 21 T cell receptor beta chains below come from one sample, sequenced in a study of vaccination effects on CD4 cells after COVID-19 (dated by TCRdb to 2021 to 2024). Library preparation employed the immunoSEQ multiplex PCR assay. Held by TCRdb, this immuneACCESS table contains in-frame sequences only and omits some clones. Under half of the omission traces to an unresolved V gene where checked; the cause of the rest is unknown. This sample has roughly 68,000 clones in its table, and around 74% of those were observed once. The ten biggest clones cover 1.5% to 1.9% of the sample. The ViraFEST assay stimulated PBMC with viral peptide pools and then used TCR sequencing to identify antigen-specific CD4+ T cell clonotypes by expansion. After about 9 days of culture, CD4+ T cells were isolated with the EasySep CD4+ T cell isolation kit. Each participant got two doses of an mRNA SARS-CoV-2 vaccine, either BNT162b2 or mRNA-1273.

No antigen is known for these receptors. Sequencing was performed on CD4+ T cells from PBMCs cultured with HCoV-229E spike peptides, taken after COVID-19 vaccination. The cell subset or site label of this sample denotes: HCoV-229E spike overlapping peptide pool stimulation. All receptors derive from a human donor who received a COVID-19 vaccine.

V gene TRBV18 combines with J gene TRBJ1-4; 7 bases agree with TRBD1. Germline V gene sequence: CDR1 KGHSH, CDR2 LQKENI. J was trimmed by 5 bases and V by 1 base; bases with no gene match: 7. The CDR3 length is 16 residues. CDR3 in DNA: TGTGCCAGCTCACCACTCGGAGGGGGCGCGAATGAAAAACTGTTTTTT. It translates to CASSPLGGGANEKLFF. The full variable domain, its missing parts supplied by reference TRBV18 and TRBJ1-4, is NAGVMQNPRHLVRRRGQEARLRCSPMKGHSHVYWYRQLPEEGLKFMVYLQKENIIDESGMPKERFSAEFPKEGPSILRIQQVVRGDSAAYFCASSPLGGGANEKLFFGSGTQLSVL.

The chain recombines TRBV5-1 with TRBJ2-2; a possible D gene is TRBD2 (6 bases). CDR1 is SGHRS and CDR2 is YFSETQ in the germline V gene. The CDR3 totals 15 residues. V was shortened by 4 bases and J by 6 bases, with 16 bases between the two germline ends. The CDR3 nucleotides read TGCGCCAGCAGCCCAGGACCGGAGGGCGCCGGGGAGCTGTTTTTT. This translates into CASSPGPEGAGELFF.

The V and J genes are TRBV5-4 and TRBJ2-5; the D call may be TRBD1 or TRBD2 (6 bases each). The ends were cut back, 4 bases at V and 2 bases at J, with 12 bases in the middle. Germline V lookup: CDR1 SGHNT, CDR2 YYREEE (reference sequence). CDR3 length equals 14 residues. The DNA of the CDR3 is TGTGCCAGCAGCCGGGGGCCAGGGCAAGAGACCCAGTACTTC. As protein: CASSRGPGQETQYF.

The gene calls are TRBV3-1 (or the pseudogene TRBV3-2) and TRBJ2-3, with 11 bases that match TRBD2. Germline V lookup: CDR1 LGHDT, CDR2 YNNKEL (reference sequence). V gave up 4 bases and J gave up 7 bases; unmatched junction bases: 10. The CDR3 totals 16 residues. This CDR3 is CASSRPGLAAPHTQYF. For the CDR3, the DNA is TGTGCCAGCAGCCGTCCGGGACTAGCGGCCCCCCATACGCAGTATTTT.

This clone was seen a single time. V usage is TRBV7-2 and J usage is TRBJ2-7; D tentatively reads TRBD1 or TRBD2 (6 bases each). CDR3 length: 15 amino acids. Germline lookup yields CDR1 SGHTA and CDR2 FQGNSA. Trimming left V 1 base short and J 4 bases short, with 14 bases between. The CDR3 DNA is TGTGCCAGCAGCTTAGGTGCCCGGGGGCAATACGAGCAGTACGTC. Its translation: CASSLGARGQYEQYV.

The rearrangement uses TRBV6-2 or TRBV6-3 and TRBJ2-7, with 8 bases that match TRBD1. Trimming at V came to 3 bases and at J to 9 bases, leaving 7 bases not matched to a gene. The germline gives CDR1 MNHEY, CDR2 SVGEGT. This CDR3 has 13 residues. The CDR3 sequence: CASSYLNGQGQYV. For the CDR3, the DNA is TGTGCCAGCAGTTATCTCAACGGACAGGGGCAGTACGTC.

The chain is built from TRBV7-3 and TRBJ2-1; D is unclear. Germline V gene data show CDR1 as SGHTA and CDR2 as FQGTGA. The V end was cut by 4 bases, the J end by 5 bases, with 9 bases between. The CDR3 runs to 13 residues. The CDR3, as DNA: TGTGCCAGCAGCTCCCTCGAGAACAATGAGCAGTTCTTC. This gives the protein CASSSLENNEQFF.

The sample holds a few counts of this clone. The chain has TRBV24-1 and TRBJ2-2, with 9 bases aligning to TRBD1. The CDR3 sequence is 15 residues long. Germline assignment: CDR1 KGHDR and CDR2 SFDVKD. Trimming took 7 bases from V and 3 from J; bases not matched to a gene: 5. CDR3 sequence (DNA): TGTGCCACCAGGCAAGGGGACAGGGACACCGGGGAGCTGTTTTTT. It encodes CATRQGDRDTGELFF.

This chain uses TRBV19 with TRBJ2-3; a possible D gene is TRBD2 (5 bases). The CDR3 runs 15 residues. Deletions cut 2 bases from V and 2 bases from J, with 11 bases between. In germline, CDR1 is LNHDA, CDR2 SQIVND (reference sequence). This CDR3 reads CASSIRGSATDTQYF. The CDR3 DNA reads as TGTGCCAGTAGTATAAGAGGGTCGGCCACAGATACGCAGTATTTT.

This chain joins TRBV5-6 and TRBJ2-7, with D unclear. This CDR3 is 12 amino acids long. V lost 9 bases, J lost 7 bases, and 17 bases lay in between. CDR1 and CDR2 (germline): SGHDT, YYEEEE. This chain's CDR3 is CATPDEALEQYV. CDR3 DNA sequence: TGTGCCACACCGGATGAAGCCTTGGAGCAGTACGTC.

V is TRBV6-5 and J is TRBJ1-4, with 8 bases fitting TRBD1. This CDR3 spans 16 amino acids. V gave up 0 bases and J gave up 7 bases; unmatched junction bases: 7. Germline V CDR1 and CDR2: MNHEY, SVGAGI. The CDR3 region has the DNA TGTGCCAGCAGTTACTCCCGGACAGGGTACGGTGAAAAACTGTTTTTT. It yields the protein CASSYSRTGYGEKLFF.

The V and J genes are TRBV20-1 and TRBJ1-3; D remains unclear. The CDR3 runs 11 residues. Germline V gives CDR1 DFQATT, CDR2 SNEGSKA (reference sequence). Trimming took 6 bases from V and 4 from J, leaving 7 bases between them. The CDR3 reads CSAAVGNTIYF. The CDR3 DNA reads as TGCAGTGCCGCCGTGGGAAACACCATATATTTT.

This clone was recorded a few times. V and J are TRBV5-1 and TRBJ1-1; D might be TRBD1 (6 bases). This CDR3 is 13 amino acids long. Trimming removed 2 bases from V and 10 bases from J, with 15 bases in between. Germline values: CDR1 SGHRS, CDR2 YFSETQ. CDR3 sequence (DNA): TGCGCCAGCAGCTTCATAGGACAGAGGGGAGCTTTCTTT. The encoded protein is CASSFIGQRGAFF.

The chain employs TRBV6-2 or TRBV6-3 and TRBJ2-5; D tentatively reads TRBD1 or TRBD2 (5 bases each). Germline CDR1 MNHEY, CDR2 SVGEGT. The CDR3 extends over 17 amino acids. V was pared by 2 bases and J by 5 bases, with 21 bases between. The chain's CDR3 is CASSYILSRGRGETQYF. CDR3 bases: TGTGCCAGCAGTTACATTTTATCGAGGGGCCGCGGGGAGACCCAGTACTTC.

The chain links TRBV7-2 to TRBJ1-1; 9 bases agree with TRBD1. This CDR3 has 14 amino acids. Per germline, CDR1 SGHTA and CDR2 FQGNSA. Trimming took 5 bases from V and 6 from J; bases not matched to a gene: 7. This CDR3 reads CASSRAGQGAEAFF. In DNA form, the CDR3 reads TGTGCCAGCAGCAGAGCGGGACAGGGTGCTGAAGCTTTCTTT.

The chain links TRBV27 to TRBJ1-6; D remains unclear. V gave up 8 bases and J gave up 0 bases, with 5 bases separating them. Germline CDR1 MNHEY, CDR2 SMNVEV (reference sequence). CDR3 size: 13 residues. CDR3 nucleotides: TGTGCCAGCGGTTACTCCTATAATTCACCCCTCCACTTT. Its protein is CASGYSYNSPLHF.

The V gene is TRBV3-1 (or the pseudogene TRBV3-2), the J gene TRBJ2-5; TRBD2 matches 13 bases. From germline, CDR1 is LGHDT and CDR2 YNNKEL (reference sequence). V lost 1 base, J lost 5 bases, and 7 bases stayed unmatched. The CDR3 has 17 amino acids. The chain's CDR3 is CASSQGPGLAGRETQYF. The CDR3 nucleotides read TGTGCCAGCAGCCAAGGGCCGGGACTAGCGGGGCGCGAGACCCAGTACTTC.

This clone is a singleton in its sample. This chain uses TRBV5-1 with TRBJ2-2, with D possibly being TRBD2 (5 bases). The CDR3 consists of 15 residues. The V gene's germline CDR1 is SGHRS and CDR2 YFSETQ. With 4 bases removed from V and 3 bases from J, the gap between germline ends came to 13 bases. In DNA, the CDR3 is TGCGCCAGCAGCCCCCCCGTCGGGGACACCGGGGAGCTGTTTTTT. Protein sequence: CASSPPVGDTGELFF. Full variable domain (outside the CDR3, taken from reference TRBV5-1 and TRBJ2-2): KAGVTQTPRYLIKTRGQQVTLSCSPISGHRSVSWYQQTPGQGLQFLFEYFSETQRNKGNFPGRFSGRQFSNSRSEMNVSTLELGDSALYLCASSPPVGDTGELFFGEGSRLTVL.

V and J are TRBV6-5 and TRBJ1-1; D ambiguous. The CDR3 contains 11 residues. The V end lost 5 bases, the J end lost 5 bases, and 6 bases lay between the germline ends. Germline assignment: CDR1 MNHEY and CDR2 SVGAGI. The CDR3 loop is CASSTWTEAFF. The CDR3 coding sequence is TGTGCCAGCAGTACGTGGACTGAAGCTTTCTTT.

The chain links TRBV19 to TRBJ1-1; D unclear. Germline values: CDR1 LNHDA, CDR2 SQIVND (reference sequence). The CDR3 length is 13 residues. The V end was cut by 3 bases, the J end by 7 bases, with 12 bases between. The CDR3 nucleotides are TGTGCCAGTAGTATCCTAGGAGGAAATGAAGCTTTCTTT. It yields the protein CASSILGGNEAFF.

The V gene is TRBV3-1 (or the pseudogene TRBV3-2), the J gene TRBJ1-1; D possibly corresponds to TRBD1 (5 bases). CDR1 and CDR2 from the germline V gene are LGHDT and YNNKEL (reference sequence). This CDR3 spans 14 amino acids. Trimming took 2 bases from V and 1 from J, leaving 8 bases between them. The CDR3 region is CASSQQGGNTEAFF. In DNA form, the CDR3 reads TGTGCCAGCAGCCAACAGGGTGGGAACACTGAAGCTTTCTTT.